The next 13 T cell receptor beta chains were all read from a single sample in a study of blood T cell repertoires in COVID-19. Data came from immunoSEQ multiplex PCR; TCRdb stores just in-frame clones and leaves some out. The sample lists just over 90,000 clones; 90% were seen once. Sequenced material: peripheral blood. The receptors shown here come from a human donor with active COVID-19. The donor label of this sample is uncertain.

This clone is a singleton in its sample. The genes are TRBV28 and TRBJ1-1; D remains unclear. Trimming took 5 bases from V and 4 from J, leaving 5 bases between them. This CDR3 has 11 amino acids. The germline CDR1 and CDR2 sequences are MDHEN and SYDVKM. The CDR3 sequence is CASSSGTEAFF. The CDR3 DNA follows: TGTGCCAGCAGTAGCGGCACTGAAGCTTTCTTT.

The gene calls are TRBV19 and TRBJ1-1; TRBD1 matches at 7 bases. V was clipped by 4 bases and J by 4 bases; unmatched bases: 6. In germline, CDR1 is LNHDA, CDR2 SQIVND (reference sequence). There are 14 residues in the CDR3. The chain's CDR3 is CASSRVSGGTEAFF. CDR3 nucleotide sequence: TGTGCCAGTAGTAGGGTCTCAGGGGGCACTGAAGCTTTCTTT.

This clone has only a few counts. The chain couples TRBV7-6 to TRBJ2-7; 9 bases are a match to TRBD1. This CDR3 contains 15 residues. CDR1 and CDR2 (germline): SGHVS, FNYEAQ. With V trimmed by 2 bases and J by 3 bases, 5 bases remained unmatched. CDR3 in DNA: TGTGCCAGCAGCTTAAACCCGGGACAGGGCTACGAGCAGTACTTC. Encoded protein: CASSLNPGQGYEQYF.

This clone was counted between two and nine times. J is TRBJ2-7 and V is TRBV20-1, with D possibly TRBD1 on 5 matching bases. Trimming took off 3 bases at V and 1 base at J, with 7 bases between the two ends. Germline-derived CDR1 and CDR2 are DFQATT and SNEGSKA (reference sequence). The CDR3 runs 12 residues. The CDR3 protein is CSASTGSYEQYF. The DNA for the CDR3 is TGCAGTGCTAGTACAGGATCCTACGAGCAGTACTTC.

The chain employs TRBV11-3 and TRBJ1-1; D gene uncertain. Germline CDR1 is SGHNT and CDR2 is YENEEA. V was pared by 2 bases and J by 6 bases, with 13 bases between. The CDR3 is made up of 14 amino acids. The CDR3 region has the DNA TGTGCCAGCAGCTTAAGTTCCAGGCATGCTGAAGCTTTCTTT. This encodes CASSLSSRHAEAFF.

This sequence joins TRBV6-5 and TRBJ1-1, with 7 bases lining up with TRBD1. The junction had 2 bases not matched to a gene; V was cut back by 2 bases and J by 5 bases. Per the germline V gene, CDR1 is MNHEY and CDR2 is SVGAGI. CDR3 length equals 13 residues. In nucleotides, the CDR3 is TGTGCCAGCAGTTACGCCAGGGGGACTGAAGCTTTCTTT. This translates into CASSYARGTEAFF.

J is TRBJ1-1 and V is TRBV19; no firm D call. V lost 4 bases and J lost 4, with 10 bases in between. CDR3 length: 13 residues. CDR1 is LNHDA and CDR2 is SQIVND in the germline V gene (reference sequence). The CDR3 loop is CASSTYRSTEAFF. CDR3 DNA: TGTGCCAGTAGTACTTATCGGAGCACTGAAGCTTTCTTT. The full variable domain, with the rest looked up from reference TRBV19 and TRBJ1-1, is DGGITQSPKYLFRKEGQNVTLSCEQNLNHDAMYWYRQDPGQGLRLIYYSQIVNDFQKGDIAEGYSVSREKKESFPLTVTSAQKNPTAFYLCASSTYRSTEAFFGQGTRLTVV.

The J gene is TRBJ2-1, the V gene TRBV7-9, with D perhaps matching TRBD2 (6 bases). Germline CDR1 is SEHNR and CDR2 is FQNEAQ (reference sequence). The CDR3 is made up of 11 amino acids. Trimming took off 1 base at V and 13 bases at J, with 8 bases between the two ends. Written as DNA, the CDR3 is TGTGCCAGCAGCTTAGGGGACTCTCAGTTCTTC. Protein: CASSLGDSQFF.

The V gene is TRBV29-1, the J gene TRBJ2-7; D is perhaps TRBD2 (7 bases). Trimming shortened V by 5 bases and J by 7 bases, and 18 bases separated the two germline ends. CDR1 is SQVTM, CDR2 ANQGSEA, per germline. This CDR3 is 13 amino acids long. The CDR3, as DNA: TGCAGCGTTCAGATTCGGGGGGCTGGAGAGCAGTACTTC. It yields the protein CSVQIRGAGEQYF.

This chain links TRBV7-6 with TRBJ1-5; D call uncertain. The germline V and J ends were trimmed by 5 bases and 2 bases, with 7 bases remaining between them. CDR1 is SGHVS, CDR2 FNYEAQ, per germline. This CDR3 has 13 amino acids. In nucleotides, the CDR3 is TGTGCCAGCAGCCCGTTCGGCAATCAGCCCCAGCATTTT. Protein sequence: CASSPFGNQPQHF.

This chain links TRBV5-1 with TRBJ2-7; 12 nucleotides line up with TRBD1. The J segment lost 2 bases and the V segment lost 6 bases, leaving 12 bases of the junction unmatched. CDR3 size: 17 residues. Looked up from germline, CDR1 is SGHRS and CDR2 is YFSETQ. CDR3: CASTRGTGGPNAYEQYF. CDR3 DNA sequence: TGCGCCAGCACACGGGGGACAGGGGGCCCCAACGCCTACGAGCAGTACTTC.

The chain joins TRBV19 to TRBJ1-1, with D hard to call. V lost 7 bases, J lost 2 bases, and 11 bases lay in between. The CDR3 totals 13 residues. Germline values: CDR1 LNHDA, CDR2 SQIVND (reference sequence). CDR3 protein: CASKEQFNTEAFF. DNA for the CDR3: TGTGCCAGTAAGGAACAGTTTAACACTGAAGCTTTCTTT.

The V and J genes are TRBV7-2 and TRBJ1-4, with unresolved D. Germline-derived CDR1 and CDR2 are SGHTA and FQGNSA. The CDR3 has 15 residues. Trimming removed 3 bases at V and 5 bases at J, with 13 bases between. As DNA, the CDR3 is TGTGCCAGCAGCTTGAGTTTAGGCGGGAATGAAAAACTGTTTTTT. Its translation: CASSLSLGGNEKLFF.